The following is a T cell receptor beta chain sequence with its context. This record belongs to a study of control samples from healthy donors and cancer patients. The repertoire was sequenced with immunoSEQ multiplex PCR; TCRdb's copy has only in-frame clones and lacks some. This table holds tens of thousands of clones, roughly 94% found once. The germline V gene has CDR1 MDHEN and CDR2 SYDVKM. V was clipped by 7 bases and J by 0 bases, with 7 bases between them. This CDR3 has 13 residues. This sequence joins TRBV28 and TRBJ1-5; no clear D gene. The sequenced material came from blood. This receptor was taken from a man in his 60s in good health. CDR3 sequence: CASNVYSNQPQHF. The CDR3 DNA follows: TGTGCCAGCAACGTCTATAGCAATCAGCCCCAGCATTTT.